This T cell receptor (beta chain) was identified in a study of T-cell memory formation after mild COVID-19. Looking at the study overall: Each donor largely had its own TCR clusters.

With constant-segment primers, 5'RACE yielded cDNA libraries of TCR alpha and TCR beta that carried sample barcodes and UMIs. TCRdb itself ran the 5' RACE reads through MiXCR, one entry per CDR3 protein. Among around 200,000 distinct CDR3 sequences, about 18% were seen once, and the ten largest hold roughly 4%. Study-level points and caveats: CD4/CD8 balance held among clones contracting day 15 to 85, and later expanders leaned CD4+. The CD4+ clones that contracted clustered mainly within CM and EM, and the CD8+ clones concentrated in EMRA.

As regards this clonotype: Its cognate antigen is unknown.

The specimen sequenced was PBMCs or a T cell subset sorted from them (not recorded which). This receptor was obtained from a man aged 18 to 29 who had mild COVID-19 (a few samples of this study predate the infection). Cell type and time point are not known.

The CDR3 coding sequence is TGTGCCAGCAGTTTATCAAGGACAATCGGGATGAACACTGAAGCTTTCTTT. It encodes CASSLSRTIGMNTEAFF. This rearrangement joins TRBV12-3 or TRBV12-4 to TRBJ1-1, with D perhaps matching TRBD1 (5 bases). The CDR3 contains 17 residues. Trimming pared 2 bases from V and 0 bases from J, leaving 16 bases between.